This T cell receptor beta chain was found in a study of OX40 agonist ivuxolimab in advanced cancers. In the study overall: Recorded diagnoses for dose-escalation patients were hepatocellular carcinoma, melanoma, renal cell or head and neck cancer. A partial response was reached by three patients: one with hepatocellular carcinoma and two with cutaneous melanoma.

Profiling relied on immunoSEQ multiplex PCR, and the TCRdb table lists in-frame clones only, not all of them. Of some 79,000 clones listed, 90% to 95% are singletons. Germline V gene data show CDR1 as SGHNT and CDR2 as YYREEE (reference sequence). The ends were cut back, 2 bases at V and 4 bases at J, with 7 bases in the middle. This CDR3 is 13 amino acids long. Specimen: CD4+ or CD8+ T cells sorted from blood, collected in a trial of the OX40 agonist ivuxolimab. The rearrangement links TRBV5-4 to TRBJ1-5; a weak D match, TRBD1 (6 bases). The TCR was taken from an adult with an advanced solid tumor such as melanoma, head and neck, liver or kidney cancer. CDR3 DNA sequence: TGTGCCAGCAGCTTTCAGGGGAATCAGCCCCAGCATTTT. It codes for CASSFQGNQPQHF.